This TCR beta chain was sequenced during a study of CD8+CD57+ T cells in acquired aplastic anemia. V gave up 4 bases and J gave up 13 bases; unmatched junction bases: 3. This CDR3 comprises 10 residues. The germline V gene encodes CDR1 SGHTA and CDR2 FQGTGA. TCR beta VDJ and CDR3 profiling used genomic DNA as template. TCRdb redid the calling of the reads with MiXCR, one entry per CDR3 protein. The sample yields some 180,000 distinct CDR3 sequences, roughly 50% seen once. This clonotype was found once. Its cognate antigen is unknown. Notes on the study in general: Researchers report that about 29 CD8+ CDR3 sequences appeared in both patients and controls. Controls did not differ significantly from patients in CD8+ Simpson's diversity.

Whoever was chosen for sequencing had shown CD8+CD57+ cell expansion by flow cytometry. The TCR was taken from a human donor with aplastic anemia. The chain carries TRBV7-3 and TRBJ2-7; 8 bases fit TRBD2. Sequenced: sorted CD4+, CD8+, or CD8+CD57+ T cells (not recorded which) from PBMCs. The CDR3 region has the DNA TGTGCCAGCAGCTACGGGGGGGTTTACTTC. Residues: CASSYGGVYF.